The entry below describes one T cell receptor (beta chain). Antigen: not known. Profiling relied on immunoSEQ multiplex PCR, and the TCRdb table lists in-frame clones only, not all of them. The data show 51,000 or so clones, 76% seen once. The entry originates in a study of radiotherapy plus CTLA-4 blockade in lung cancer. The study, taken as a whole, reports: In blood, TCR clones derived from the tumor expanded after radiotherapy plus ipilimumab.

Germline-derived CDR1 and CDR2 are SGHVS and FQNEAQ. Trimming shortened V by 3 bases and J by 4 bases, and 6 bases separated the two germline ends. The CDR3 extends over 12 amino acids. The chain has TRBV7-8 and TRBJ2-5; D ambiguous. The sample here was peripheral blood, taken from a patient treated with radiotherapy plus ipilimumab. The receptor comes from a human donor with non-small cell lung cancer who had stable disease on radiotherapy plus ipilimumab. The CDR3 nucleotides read TGTGCCAGCAGCTTCAAGGTAGAGACCCAGTACTTC. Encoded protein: CASSFKVETQYF.